This is a list of T cell receptor beta chains from one sample in a study of regulatory T cells in long-lasting Graves disease. TCRdb passed the multiplex PCR reads through MiXCR, listing each CDR3 protein once. The table lists hundreds of thousands of distinct CDR3 sequences, about 17% of them singletons. These data also formed part of another study, on T cells in Graves' hyperthyroidism and ophthalmopathy.

The sample consisted of peripheral blood mononuclear cells (PBMCs), taken at new diagnosis, from a patient treated with antithyroid drugs. The source of these receptors is a woman aged 25 to 39 with Graves disease. Both conserved end residues are trimmed from each CDR3.

J gene | V gene | CDR3 protein
TRBJ2-1 | TRBV27 | ASSLGGDSYNEQF
TRBJ2-7 | TRBV2 | AGRGGSPVKDFYEQY
- | TRBV18 | ASSPLGPHLHEQF
TRBJ2-1 | TRBV18 | ASSPTSGLYNEQF
TRBJ2-7 | TRBV28 | ASSTHEQY
TRBJ2-7 | TRBV20-1 | SASRSGQGYEQY
TRBJ2-1 | TRBV20-1 | SAHLAGAEDTF
TRBJ1-2 | TRBV27 | ASSLGWGHHEGYT
TRBJ1-1 | TRBV30 | AWSRGFGTEAF
TRBJ1-2 | TRBV2 | ASTRGSIYGYT
TRBJ2-1 | TRBV12-3/TRBV12-4 | ASSLSGVSYNEQF
TRBJ2-4 | TRBV7-8 | ASSWPTRGEQYFGPGKNIQY
TRBJ2-1 | TRBV30 | VAGPEQF
TRBJ1-2 | TRBV5-1 | ASSRDTWRGGYT
TRBJ2-3 | TRBV29-1 | SAPGANTDTQY
TRBJ2-3 | TRBV6-5 | ASSYLGVPTDTQY
TRBJ2-2 | TRBV11-2 | ASSFRPGQGFTGELF
TRBJ2-1 | TRBV30 | AWSVIAGGHNEQF